What follows are 13 T cell receptor beta chains derived from one specimen sequenced in a study of T cells in tumors after PD-1 blockade. Generated by immunoSEQ multiplex PCR, the TCRdb table keeps only in-frame clones and is missing some. This table holds about 19,000 clones, over 75% found once. The input for sequencing was PBMCs, taken after anti-PD-1 therapy. These receptors were collected from a human donor with advanced basal cell or squamous cell carcinoma (not recorded which).

The J gene is TRBJ2-1, the V gene TRBV18; either TRBD1 or TRBD2 may fit D (6 bases each). The V end lost 4 bases, the J end lost 7 bases, and 26 bases lay between the germline ends. Germline loops: CDR1 KGHSH, CDR2 LQKENI. This CDR3 spans 18 amino acids. The CDR3 reads CASSLSAAQGGRRNEQFF. DNA for the CDR3: TGTGCCAGCTCACTTTCCGCCGCACAGGGAGGCCGCAGAAATGAGCAGTTCTTC.

V and J are TRBV20-1 and TRBJ1-1; possibly TRBD1 for D (5 bases). Trimming took 3 bases from V and 6 from J, leaving 8 bases between them. Germline lookup yields CDR1 DFQATT and CDR2 SNEGSKA (reference sequence). This CDR3 is 11 amino acids long. CDR3 region: CSARWGAEAFF. CDR3 nucleotide sequence: TGCAGTGCTAGGTGGGGGGCTGAAGCTTTCTTT.

Of note for this clone: A clone one base away is much larger, so this may be a read error. The chain uses TRBV7-8 and TRBJ2-5, with no clear D. The germline V gene encodes CDR1 SGHVS and CDR2 FQNEAQ. With 3 bases removed from V and 5 bases from J, the gap between germline ends came to 4 bases. The CDR3 covers 11 residues. The CDR3 loop is CASSLWETQYF. The CDR3 DNA sequence: TGTGCCAGCAGCTTGTGGGAGACCCAGTACTTC.

The chain recombines TRBV5-1 with TRBJ1-3; 7 nucleotides agree with TRBD1. After removal of 3 bases from V and 4 bases from J, the junction contained 4 bases not matched to a gene. This CDR3 comprises 14 residues. CDR1 is SGHRS, CDR2 YFSETQ, per germline. The DNA of the CDR3 is TGCGCCAGCAGCTACGGGACAGACGGAAACACCATATATTTT. As protein: CASSYGTDGNTIYF.

V is TRBV27 and J is TRBJ1-2; D might be TRBD1 (5 bases). The CDR3 totals 13 residues. The germline V and J ends were trimmed by 4 bases and 4 bases, with 10 bases remaining between them. Germline V gene sequence: CDR1 MNHEY, CDR2 SMNVEV (reference sequence). CDR3 DNA sequence: TGTGCCAGCAGTTCAGCGACAGCCTATGGCTACACCTTC. Translating gives CASSSATAYGYTF.

For the CDR3, the DNA is TGTGCCAGTAGTATCCAGGGGAGCTCCTACGAGCAGTACTTC. It yields the protein CASSIQGSSYEQYF. The chain employs TRBV19 and TRBJ2-7, with D possibly TRBD1 on 6 matching bases. CDR1 LNHDA and CDR2 SQIVND come from the germline V gene (reference sequence). Between the trimmed V and J ends, which lost 3 bases and 0 bases, there was a span of 9 bases. This CDR3 comprises 14 residues.

V is TRBV7-8 and J is TRBJ1-1, with 7 bases lining up with TRBD1. CDR3 size: 15 residues. Trimming cost V 4 bases and J 2 bases; bases outside gene matches: 7. Per the germline V gene, CDR1 is SGHVS and CDR2 is FQNEAQ. CDR3 sequence reads: CASSWQGGSNTEAFF. Here the CDR3 DNA reads TGTGCCAGCAGCTGGCAGGGGGGGTCCAACACTGAAGCTTTCTTT.

The V and J genes are TRBV5-1 and TRBJ2-7, with D maybe TRBD2 (5 bases). Germline assignment: CDR1 SGHRS and CDR2 YFSETQ. V lost 5 bases and J 2 bases, leaving 14 bases between the germline ends. This CDR3 spans 14 amino acids. DNA for the CDR3: TGCGCCAGCAGTCCGATCGGGGTTCCCTACGAGCAGTACTTC. It yields the protein CASSPIGVPYEQYF.

The chain combines TRBV3-1 (or the pseudogene TRBV3-2) with TRBJ2-1; 12 bases line up with TRBD2. Germline CDR1 is LGHDT and CDR2 is YNNKEL (reference sequence). With V trimmed by 7 bases and J by 8 bases, 9 bases remained unmatched. This CDR3 spans 15 amino acids. DNA of the CDR3: TGTGCCAGCACCCACGGTCGACTAGCGGGGGATGAGCAGTTCTTC. This gives the protein CASTHGRLAGDEQFF.

This clone is a singleton in its sample. V is TRBV4-1 and J is TRBJ1-2; 10 nucleotides align to TRBD1. The V gene's germline CDR1 is MGHRA and CDR2 YSYEKL. The CDR3 loop spans 18 amino acids. V dropped 0 bases and J dropped 7; count of bases not matched to a gene: 14. The CDR3 coding sequence is TGCGCCAGCAGCCAAGACAAATGGGACAGGGGACCCAGCGGTGGCTACACCTTC. It is translated as CASSQDKWDRGPSGGYTF.

Only one count was recorded for this clone. The chain is built from TRBV5-6 and TRBJ1-1; a possible D gene is TRBD1 (6 bases). The CDR3 runs to 14 residues. Germline V lookup: CDR1 SGHDT, CDR2 YYEEEE. Deletions cut 1 base from V and 4 bases from J, with 11 bases between. The CDR3 DNA sequence: TGTGCCAGCAGCTTGTGGGGGGCTAGCACTGAAGCTTTCTTT. Protein product: CASSLWGASTEAFF.

The chain employs TRBV6-4 and TRBJ2-7; D unresolved. CDR3 length equals 8 residues. V was clipped by 10 bases and J by 12 bases, with 10 bases between them. Per germline, CDR1 MRHNA and CDR2 SNTAGT. The CDR3 loop reads CATRFLYF. The CDR3 DNA is TGTGCCACCCGTTTTCTGTACTTC.

The genes are TRBV19 and TRBJ2-1; D is unresolved. Germline CDR1 LNHDA, CDR2 SQIVND (reference sequence). The CDR3 sequence is 14 residues long. The germline V and J ends were trimmed by 4 bases and 6 bases, with 13 bases remaining between them. The CDR3 here is CASSRTGYGNEQFF. In DNA, the CDR3 is TGTGCCAGTAGTAGGACGGGCTATGGCAATGAGCAGTTCTTC.